This section outlines one T cell receptor (beta chain) sequence together with its context. The participants were between roughly 18 and 100 years old and came from about two dozen US areas. All recovered Cohort 3 donors got two negative PCRs, got clearance, or saw symptom resolution. The data belong to a study of blood T cell repertoires in COVID-19. Germline loops: CDR1 SGHRS, CDR2 YFSETQ. The CDR3 consists of 14 residues. V was cut by 7 bases and J by 4 bases, with 17 bases left in between. Original data processing: Reference gene primer amplification in the assay estimated nucleated cell counts. The method was immunoSEQ multiplex PCR; TCRdb's version includes in-frame clones alone and lacks a portion of them. The V and J calls and the clone size are those of that table, but D and trimming were determined from the DNA. The data hold 350,000 to 450,000 clones, with under 90% observed a single time.

The chain employs TRBV5-1 and TRBJ1-2; weak D call: TRBD1 (6 bases). This receptor was identified in a woman in her twenties or thirties who had recovered from COVID-19. The sequenced sample was PBMCs or T cells enriched from blood (not recorded which). The CDR3 loop is CASFSSTGSYGYTF. The CDR3 coding sequence is TGCGCCAGCTTTTCCTCTACAGGGAGCTATGGCTACACCTTC. The whole variable domain, filled in from reference TRBV5-1 and TRBJ1-2, reads KAGVTQTPRYLIKTRGQQVTLSCSPISGHRSVSWYQQTPGQGLQFLFEYFSETQRNKGNFPGRFSGRQFSNSRSEMNVSTLELGDSALYLCASFSSTGSYGYTFGSGTRLTVV.